The clone carrying this T cell receptor beta chain was counted a single time. This sample was taken from a study of cytomegalovirus exposure and HLA in healthy donors. This CDR3 has 14 residues. Germline CDR1 and CDR2: SGHDN and FVKESK. V lost 4 bases, J lost 4 bases, and 3 bases stayed unmatched. The PCR had 60 Vbeta and 13 Jbeta primers. Profiling relied on immunoSEQ multiplex PCR, and the TCRdb table lists in-frame clones only, not all of them. Here the sample spans approximately 100,000 clones, nearly 80% being singletons. The rearrangement uses TRBV14 and TRBJ2-3, with 9 bases that match TRBD2. The material sequenced was PBMCs. The receptor was derived from a woman in her forties in good health and CMV-seropositive. The DNA for the CDR3 is TGTGCCAGCAGCCCTAGCGGGGTCCCAGATACGCAGTATTTT. It encodes CASSPSGVPDTQYF.